Each of the 28 T cell receptor beta chains below was sequenced from the same sample in a study of blood T cell repertoires in COVID-19. Assay used: immunoSEQ multiplex PCR; TCRdb lists only in-frame clones, some missing. The sample holds roughly 62,000 clones, over 70% seen once. Sample: peripheral blood. These receptors came from a man aged 25 to 40 with COVID-19, enrolled during active disease.

The CDR3 DNA reads as TGTGCCAGCAGTAGGCAGGGGGGTATCAATCAGCCCCAGCATTTT. Protein product: CASSRQGGINQPQHF. The chain carries TRBV6-5 and TRBJ1-5; 7 bases align to TRBD1. Germline assignment: CDR1 MNHEY and CDR2 SVGAGI. This CDR3 contains 15 residues. V shed 5 bases, J shed 3 bases, and the junction held 7 bases outside the gene matches.

Concerning this clone: The sample has other DNA sequences that encode this CDR3 too. The chain couples TRBV18 to TRBJ2-7; possible D gene TRBD1, 5 bases. Germline CDR1 and CDR2: KGHSH and LQKENI. The CDR3 is 14 residues long. The V gene lost 0 bases and the J gene lost 7 bases, with 13 bases spanning the gap. This CDR3 reads CASSPPKGFDEQYF. In nucleotides, the CDR3 is TGTGCCAGCTCACCACCAAAGGGGTTCGATGAGCAGTACTTC.

This chain connects TRBV27 to TRBJ1-4; D gene ambiguous. There are 13 residues in the CDR3. Germline V gene data show CDR1 as MNHEY and CDR2 as SMNVEV (reference sequence). Trimming took 10 bases from V and 2 from J, leaving 11 bases between them. The CDR3 loop is CATVTGTNEKLFF. The CDR3 region has the DNA TGTGCCACTGTGACTGGGACTAATGAAAAACTGTTTTTT.

The chain joins TRBV7-9 to TRBJ1-5; the match to TRBD1 covers 9 bases. The CDR3 covers 14 residues. Per germline, CDR1 SEHNR and CDR2 FQNEAQ (reference sequence). V gave up 4 bases and J gave up 6 bases; unmatched junction bases: 4. CDR3 loop: CASSSSTGGQPQHF. The CDR3 DNA reads as TGTGCCAGCAGCTCATCGACAGGGGGTCAGCCCCAGCATTTT.

The chain uses TRBV30 and TRBJ2-1; 9 nucleotides agree with TRBD1. CDR3 length: 14 amino acids. V lost 3 bases to trimming and J lost 8 bases; unmatched junction nucleotides: 8. Germline CDR1 reads GTSNPN; CDR2 reads SVGIG (reference sequence). CDR3 region: CAWSGQGFLYEQFF. The CDR3 coding sequence is TGTGCCTGGAGCGGACAGGGGTTTCTGTATGAGCAGTTCTTC. The full variable domain, in which reference TRBV30 and TRBJ2-1 provide the parts outside the CDR3, is SQTIHQWPATLVQPVGSPLSLECTVEGTSNPNLYWYRQAAGRGLQLLFYSVGIGQISSEVPQNLSASRPQDRQFILSSKKLLLSDSGFYLCAWSGQGFLYEQFFGPGTRLTVL.

This sequence joins TRBV7-2 and TRBJ2-6, with 8 bases that match TRBD1. The CDR3 runs 16 residues. V trimming: 5 bases; J trimming: 2 bases; junction bases outside the gene matches: 5. Germline V gene data show CDR1 as SGHTA and CDR2 as FQGNSA. CDR3: CASSPGQGAGANVLTF. The CDR3 DNA sequence: TGTGCCAGCAGCCCAGGACAGGGAGCTGGGGCCAACGTCCTGACTTTC.

The sample holds a few counts of this clone. The V call is TRBV5-6, the J call TRBJ1-2; D unresolved. CDR3 length: 14 residues. Germline lookup yields CDR1 SGHDT and CDR2 YYEEEE. Trimming took off 1 base at V and 1 base at J, with 8 bases between the two ends. As DNA, the CDR3 is TGTGCCAGCAGCTTGCAATCGGGTAACTATGGCTACACCTTC. This sequence encodes CASSLQSGNYGYTF.

In DNA, the CDR3 is TGTGCCAGCAGCTTACAGGGGATCTTCAACTATGGCTACACCTTC. Its protein product is CASSLQGIFNYGYTF. The chain recombines TRBV5-6 with TRBJ1-2; TRBD1 matches 7 bases. Germline trimming cut 2 bases from V and 2 bases from J; bases unmatched to any gene: 6. The CDR3 runs 15 residues. CDR1 is SGHDT and CDR2 is YYEEEE in the germline V gene.

The V and J genes are TRBV19 and TRBJ2-5, with 11 nucleotides matching TRBD2. CDR1 and CDR2 from the germline V gene are LNHDA and SQIVND (reference sequence). The CDR3 is 14 residues long. Germline trimming cut 6 bases from V and 5 bases from J; bases unmatched to any gene: 5. The CDR3 region has the DNA TGTGCCAGTAGGGGACTAGCGGCTGGGGAGACCCAGTACTTC. Protein product: CASRGLAAGETQYF.

The rearrangement uses TRBV7-9 and TRBJ2-5; 7 bases match TRBD2. The V and J ends lost 0 bases and 1 base, in that order; junction bases with no gene match: 8. This CDR3 region has 17 residues. CDR1 is SEHNR, CDR2 FQNEAQ, per germline (reference sequence). CDR3 nucleotides: TGTGCCAGCAGCTTAGCGTGGGGGAGGGCCGGCCAAGAGACCCAGTACTTC. Translating it yields CASSLAWGRAGQETQYF. Full variable domain (missing parts from reference TRBV7-9 and TRBJ2-5): DTGVSQNPRHKITKRGQNVTFRCDPISEHNRLYWYRQTLGQGPEFLTYFQNEAQLEKSRLLSDRFSAERPKGSFSTLEIQRTEQGDSAMYLCASSLAWGRAGQETQYFGPGTRLLVL.

This chain joins TRBV4-2 and TRBJ2-7, with D possibly being TRBD1 (6 bases). With 0 bases removed from V and 4 bases from J, the gap between germline ends came to 19 bases. Germline values: CDR1 LGHNA, CDR2 YNFKEQ. The CDR3 covers 17 residues. CDR3 region: CASSQDPTGLDVYEQYF. CDR3 nucleotide sequence: TGTGCCAGCAGCCAAGACCCGACAGGCCTGGACGTTTACGAGCAGTACTTC.

This chain connects TRBV4-1 to TRBJ1-4; no clear D gene. Germline V gives CDR1 MGHRA, CDR2 YSYEKL. V shed 1 base and J shed 0 bases, with 6 bases lying between them. This CDR3 is 15 amino acids long. CDR3 protein: CASSQAGATNEKLFF. The CDR3 region has the DNA TGCGCCAGCAGCCAAGCCGGAGCAACTAATGAAAAACTGTTTTTT.

This rearrangement joins TRBV10-3 to TRBJ2-7; 7 nucleotides line up with TRBD2. Trimming at V came to 0 bases and at J to 5 bases, leaving 7 bases not matched to a gene. The CDR3 covers 15 residues. The germline CDR1 and CDR2 sequences are ENHRY and SYGVKD. The CDR3 sequence: CAISESAQRGDEQYF. The CDR3 nucleotides read TGTGCCATCAGTGAGTCGGCCCAGCGGGGAGACGAGCAGTACTTC.

The gene calls are TRBV18 and TRBJ1-2; D not resolved. Germline values: CDR1 KGHSH, CDR2 LQKENI. V lost 2 bases and J lost 7, with 14 bases in between. This CDR3 region has 14 residues. CDR3 loop: CASSPNVGEGGYTF. The CDR3 DNA sequence: TGTGCCAGCTCACCAAACGTCGGGGAAGGTGGCTACACCTTC.

The chain carries TRBV15 and TRBJ1-2, with 7 bases lining up with TRBD1. V shed 1 base, J shed 7 bases, and the junction held 12 bases outside the gene matches. CDR3 length: 16 residues. Germline V gene data show CDR1 as LNHNV and CDR2 as YYDKDF (reference sequence). The CDR3 DNA follows: TGTGCCACCAGCAGAGGGGAGACAGGGACCTGGTTTGGCTACACCTTC. It codes for CATSRGETGTWFGYTF.

This chain connects TRBV25-1 to TRBJ2-7; 10 bases match TRBD2. CDR3 length: 14 residues. With V trimmed by 3 bases and J by 10 bases, 9 bases remained unmatched. Per the germline V gene, CDR1 is MGHDK and CDR2 is SYGVNS. CDR3 amino acids: CASSDKLAGELQYF. The CDR3 DNA sequence: TGTGCCAGCAGTGATAAGCTAGCGGGAGAACTACAGTACTTC.

This chain uses TRBV5-5 with TRBJ1-4; D not resolved. Germline values: CDR1 SGHKS, CDR2 YYEKEE (reference sequence). There are 14 residues in the CDR3. The germline V and J ends were trimmed by 3 bases and 0 bases, with 6 bases remaining between them. The CDR3: CASSYGATNEKLFF. CDR3 nucleotides: TGTGCCAGCAGCTACGGAGCAACTAATGAAAAACTGTTTTTT.

This clone has only one observation. J is TRBJ1-3 and V is TRBV6-5; TRBD1 agrees at 8 bases. There are 15 residues in the CDR3. Germline CDR1 MNHEY, CDR2 SVGAGI. With 5 bases clipped from V and 3 bases from J, the junction kept 6 bases outside the gene matches. DNA of the CDR3: TGTGCCAGCAGTCACACAGGGGGTGGTGGAAACACCATATATTTT. Protein sequence: CASSHTGGGGNTIYF.

V gene TRBV30 combines with J gene TRBJ1-1; D gene unclear. CDR3 length: 12 residues. The V gene lost 8 bases and the J gene lost 3 bases, with 13 bases spanning the gap. Germline CDR1 is GTSNPN and CDR2 is SVGIG (reference sequence). CDR3 in DNA: TGTGCCATACTACGGAGGGACACTGAAGCTTTCTTT. Translation gives CAILRRDTEAFF. The full variable domain, with the rest looked up from reference TRBV30 and TRBJ1-1, is SQTIHQWPATLVQPVGSPLSLECTVEGTSNPNLYWYRQAAGRGLQLLFYSVGIGQISSEVPQNLSASRPQDRQFILSSKKLLLSDSGFYLCAILRRDTEAFFGQGTRLTVV.

The chain joins TRBV10-3 to TRBJ1-5; D call uncertain. Germline V gene data show CDR1 as ENHRY and CDR2 as SYGVKD. The CDR3 has 14 amino acids. V lost 3 bases and J lost 7, with 13 bases in between. The CDR3 sequence: CAISERRTEQPQHF. CDR3 DNA: TGTGCCATCAGTGAACGGAGGACGGAGCAGCCCCAGCATTTT.

V and J are TRBV19 and TRBJ1-6, with D tentatively TRBD1 (6 bases). The ends were cut back, 10 bases at V and 10 bases at J, with 23 bases in the middle. Germline assignment: CDR1 LNHDA and CDR2 SQIVND (reference sequence). CDR3 size: 15 residues. CDR3 protein: CATTGHPPGSSPLHF. In nucleotides, the CDR3 is TGTGCCACCACGGGACACCCGCCCGGGTCGTCACCCCTCCACTTT.

Turning to this clone: Different DNA sequences within this sample yield the same CDR3. CDR3 nucleotide sequence: TGTGCCAGCAGCGGACAGGGGAATCAGCCCCAGCATTTT. Amino acid sequence: CASSGQGNQPQHF. V and J are TRBV2 and TRBJ1-5, with TRBD1 matching 9 bases. From germline, CDR1 is SNHLY and CDR2 FYNNEI. The CDR3 has 13 residues. Trimming took 6 bases from V and 4 from J; bases not matched to a gene: 1.

This chain joins TRBV5-5 and TRBJ2-3; 14 positions match TRBD2. V lost 4 bases to trimming and J lost 6 bases; unmatched junction nucleotides: 7. Germline CDR1 reads SGHKS; CDR2 reads YYEKEE (reference sequence). The CDR3 contains 16 residues. The CDR3, as DNA: TGTGCCAGCAGCCCTGTGACTAGCGGGAGGGGGGATACGCAGTATTTT. This gives the protein CASSPVTSGRGDTQYF.

This chain joins TRBV19 and TRBJ1-1; D uncertain. Germline V gene lookup returns CDR1 LNHDA and CDR2 SQIVND (reference sequence). Trimming removed 0 bases at V and 1 base at J, with 9 bases between. The CDR3 sequence is 15 residues long. This CDR3 is CASSIDQQRNTEAFF. CDR3 DNA sequence: TGTGCCAGTAGTATAGATCAACAGAGGAACACTGAAGCTTTCTTT.

The genes are TRBV19 and TRBJ2-2, with 7 positions matching TRBD2. Germline V lookup: CDR1 LNHDA, CDR2 SQIVND (reference sequence). The length of the CDR3 is 14 residues. V gave up 8 bases and J gave up 1 base; unmatched junction bases: 4. CDR3: CASRGVVNTGELFF. CDR3 DNA sequence: TGTGCCAGTCGGGGGGTCGTGAACACCGGGGAGCTGTTTTTT.

The rearrangement links TRBV11-3 to TRBJ1-1; perhaps TRBD1 as D (6 bases). V shed 5 bases and J shed 8 bases, with 15 bases lying between them. This CDR3 has 13 amino acids. CDR1 and CDR2 from the germline V gene are SGHNT and YENEEA. The CDR3 is CASSRGQNSEAFF. CDR3 nucleotide sequence: TGTGCCAGCAGCCGCGGACAGAACAGCGAAGCTTTCTTT.

The chain employs TRBV6-6 and TRBJ2-7; possible D gene TRBD2, 5 bases. V was clipped by 5 bases and J by 2 bases, with 13 bases between them. Germline-derived CDR1 and CDR2 are MNHNY and SVGAGI (reference sequence). The CDR3 length is 14 residues. CDR3 region: CASSHGEKPYEQYF. The CDR3 nucleotides are TGTGCCAGCAGTCACGGGGAGAAACCCTACGAGCAGTACTTC.

The chain combines TRBV19 with TRBJ2-2; 9 bases match TRBD1. J lost 3 bases, V lost 7 bases, and 6 bases had no gene match. This CDR3 has 15 amino acids. Germline assignment: CDR1 LNHDA and CDR2 SQIVND (reference sequence). The CDR3 loop is CASTFGQGHTGELFF. The CDR3 nucleotides are TGTGCCAGTACCTTCGGACAGGGGCACACCGGGGAGCTGTTTTTT.